The following is a T cell receptor (beta chain) sequence with its context. In the authors' methods: From reference gene primer amplification, estimates of nucleated cell counts were derived. Libraries were prepared by immunoSEQ multiplex PCR; TCRdb keeps only in-frame clonotypes and omits some of them. Clone size and the V and J calls come from that table; the DNA yielded D and trimming. The sample carries 150,000 to 200,000 clones, roughly 85% recorded once. This sample was included in a study of blood T cell repertoires in COVID-19. Study in general: COVID-19 samples from acute and convalescent phases originated in the United States, Italy and Spain. The analysed material was cDNA or gDNA that came from T cells, B-cell-depleted T cells, or PBMCs.

This CDR3 contains 13 residues. In germline, CDR1 is ENHRY, CDR2 SYGVKD. V lost 4 bases, J lost 7 bases, and 13 bases lay in between. The rearrangement links TRBV10-3 to TRBJ1-2; weak D call: TRBD1 (5 bases). Sequenced material: peripheral blood. The clonotype originates from a woman in her twenties or thirties with acute or convalescent COVID-19. Here the CDR3 reads CAISGGDLGGYTF. The CDR3 DNA is TGTGCCATCAGTGGGGGGGATCTGGGTGGCTACACCTTC.